Described below is a single TCR beta chain sequence and its context. Its antigen remains unknown. V was trimmed by 7 bases and J by 0 bases, leaving 10 bases between them. Germline loops: CDR1 MNHEY, CDR2 SVGAGI. This CDR3 has 14 residues. The data were taken from a study of cytomegalovirus exposure and HLA in healthy donors. Study details: Earlier, almost 120 million unique TCR beta sequences were recovered from about 179 million T cells by an analysis.

Whole-study results and caveats: What was likely a sequencing artifact was a cluster of highly shared sequence variants. Analysis was carried out at a later point, and it linked a missense DCLRE1C variant to TCR beta V- and J-gene trimming.

60 Vbeta and 13 Jbeta primers were used in PCR. Authors' data handling: Approximately 86 million unique TCR beta chains, some 11 million shared, were counted in a later analysis. Sequenced by immunoSEQ multiplex PCR; TCRdb stores in-frame clones only, minus some. Clone size and V and J calls were adopted from that table, with D and trimming inferred from the DNA. Of approximately 200,000 clones listed, 70% to 75% are singletons. The sample comprised PBMCs. This TCR came from a woman under 40 in good health and CMV-seropositive. The chain carries TRBV6-5 and TRBJ1-3; no clear D gene. The CDR3 spells CASNGGTSGNTIYF. CDR3 nucleotides: TGTGCCAGCAACGGAGGAACCTCTGGAAACACCATATATTTT.